The clone carrying this T cell receptor (beta chain) was seen only once. Its antigen is not identified. Sequencing used immunoSEQ multiplex PCR; TCRdb keeps in-frame clones, though not all of them. The data show 100,000 to 150,000 clones, about 89% seen once. This entry belongs to a study of T cell responses to AZD1222 COVID-19 vaccine. Study conclusions and caveats: Clonal diversity may have been underestimated in mostly white British donors. CD4 TCRs covered the whole spike, strongest at regions 160-218 and 743-854. Among spike-specific TCRs, nearly half reportedly target unmutated variant regions.

CDR3 length equals 13 residues. CDR1 SGHNT and CDR2 YYREEE come from the germline V gene (reference sequence). Trimming cost V 1 base and J 3 bases, with 4 bases left between them. The sequence derives from an adult in good health. The chain uses TRBV5-4 and TRBJ2-2; D remains ambiguous. The input for sequencing was peripheral blood, taken on day 0 of MenACWY control vaccination. The CDR3 protein is CASSLTDTGELFF. CDR3 in DNA: TGTGCCAGCAGCTTGACAGACACCGGGGAGCTGTTTTTT.